Here is one TCR beta chain with its context. Germline V lookup: CDR1 SEHNR, CDR2 FQNEAQ (reference sequence). V lost 4 bases and J lost 4, with 17 bases in between. The CDR3 spans 15 residues. These data originate in a study of T cell responses to AZD1222 COVID-19 vaccine. The repertoire was sequenced with immunoSEQ multiplex PCR; TCRdb's copy has only in-frame clones and lacks some. The sample has about 120,000 clones, more than 85% seen once; the top ten hold about 5%. The sample was peripheral blood, taken 28 days after the second AZD1222 dose. This TCR came from an adult who received the AZD1222 COVID-19 vaccine. V gene TRBV7-9 combines with J gene TRBJ2-7, with D possibly matching TRBD1 (6 bases). CDR3 nucleotides: TGTGCCAGCAGCTCCACCCACAGGGCCGGTTACGAGCAGTACTTC. As protein: CASSSTHRAGYEQYF.